This TCR beta chain was sequenced for a study of blood T cell repertoires in COVID-19. Generated by immunoSEQ multiplex PCR, the TCRdb table keeps only in-frame clones and is missing some. The repertoire consists of 250,000 to 350,000 clones, with 70% to 90% occurring once and the leading ten covering around an eighth. Germline lookup yields CDR1 SGHDN and CDR2 FVKESK. This CDR3 region has 15 residues. The V end was cut by 0 bases, the J end by 8 bases, with 13 bases between. The receptor was isolated from an older woman with acute or convalescent COVID-19. The chain uses TRBV14 and TRBJ1-4, with D possibly being TRBD1 (5 bases). Sequenced input: peripheral blood. This CDR3 is CASSQDIARGEKLFF. The CDR3 DNA reads as TGTGCCAGCAGCCAAGATATCGCACGGGGGGAAAAACTGTTTTTT. Full variable domain (outside the CDR3, taken from reference TRBV14 and TRBJ1-4): EAGVTQFPSHSVIEKGQTVTLRCDPISGHDNLYWYRRVMGKEIKFLLHFVKESKQDESGMPNNRFLAERTGGTYSTLKVQPAELEDSGVYFCASSQDIARGEKLFFGSGTQLSVL.